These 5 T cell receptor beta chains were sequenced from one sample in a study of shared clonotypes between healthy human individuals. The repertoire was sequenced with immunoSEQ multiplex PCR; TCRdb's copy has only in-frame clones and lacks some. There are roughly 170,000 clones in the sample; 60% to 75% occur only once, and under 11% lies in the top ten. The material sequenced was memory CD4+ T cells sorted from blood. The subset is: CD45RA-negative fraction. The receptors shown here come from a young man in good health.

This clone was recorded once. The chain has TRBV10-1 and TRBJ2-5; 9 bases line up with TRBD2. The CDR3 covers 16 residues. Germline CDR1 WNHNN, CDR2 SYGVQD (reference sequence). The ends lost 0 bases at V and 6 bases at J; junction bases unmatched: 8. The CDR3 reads CASSESDSGSRKTQYF. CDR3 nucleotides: TGCGCCAGCAGTGAGTCGGATAGCGGGAGTCGAAAGACCCAGTACTTC.

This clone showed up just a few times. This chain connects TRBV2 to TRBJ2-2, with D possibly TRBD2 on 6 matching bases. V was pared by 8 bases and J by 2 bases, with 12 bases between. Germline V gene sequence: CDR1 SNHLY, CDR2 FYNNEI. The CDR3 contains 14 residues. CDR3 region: CASLATSNTGELFF. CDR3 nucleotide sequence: TGTGCCAGCTTGGCCACTAGCAACACCGGGGAGCTGTTTTTT.

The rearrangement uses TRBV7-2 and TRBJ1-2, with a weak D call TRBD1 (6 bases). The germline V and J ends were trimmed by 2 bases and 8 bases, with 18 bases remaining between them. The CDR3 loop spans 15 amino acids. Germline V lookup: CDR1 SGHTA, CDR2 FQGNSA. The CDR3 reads CASSLNPGDVWGYTF. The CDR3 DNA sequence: TGTGCCAGCAGCTTAAATCCAGGGGACGTTTGGGGCTACACCTTC.

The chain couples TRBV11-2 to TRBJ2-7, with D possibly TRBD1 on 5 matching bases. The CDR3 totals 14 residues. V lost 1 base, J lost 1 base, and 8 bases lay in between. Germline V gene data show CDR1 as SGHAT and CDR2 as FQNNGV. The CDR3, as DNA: TGTGCCAGCAGCTTAGGTCCAGGGTCCTACGAGCAGTACTTC. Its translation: CASSLGPGSYEQYF.

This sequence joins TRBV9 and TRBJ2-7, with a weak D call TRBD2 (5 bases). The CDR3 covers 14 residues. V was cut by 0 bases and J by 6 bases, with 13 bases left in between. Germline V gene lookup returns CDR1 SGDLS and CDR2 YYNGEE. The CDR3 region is CASSVGRGIGEQYF. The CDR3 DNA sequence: TGTGCCAGCAGCGTAGGTCGGGGTATTGGCGAGCAGTACTTC.